A single sample gave rise to the 14 T cell receptor beta chains below, sequenced in a study of cytomegalovirus exposure and HLA in healthy donors. Clones were sequenced by immunoSEQ multiplex PCR, and TCRdb holds only the in-frame ones, with some missing. The table lists 150,000 or so clones, 85% to 90% of them singletons. Sequenced input: PBMCs. Receptor source: a human donor in good health.

The chain couples TRBV7-8 to TRBJ2-1; TRBD2 matches at 13 bases. V shed 2 bases and J 7 bases; nucleotides not matched to a gene: 2. The CDR3 spans 15 residues. Germline V gene sequence: CDR1 SGHVS, CDR2 FQNEAQ. The CDR3 loop is CASSLRTSGGNEQFF. The CDR3 DNA reads TGTGCCAGCAGCTTAAGGACTAGCGGGGGAAATGAGCAGTTCTTC.

The J gene is TRBJ1-2, the V gene TRBV6-1, with 8 bases that match TRBD1. V trimming: 6 bases; J trimming: 3 bases; junction bases outside the gene matches: 3. This CDR3 has 13 amino acids. CDR1 is MNHNS and CDR2 is SASEGT in the germline V gene. This chain's CDR3 is CASRETGDYGYTF. Written as DNA, the CDR3 is TGTGCCAGCAGAGAGACAGGGGACTATGGCTACACCTTC.

The chain uses TRBV18 and TRBJ2-7; 8 nucleotides align to TRBD1. Germline CDR1 KGHSH, CDR2 LQKENI. V gave up 5 bases and J gave up 5 bases; unmatched junction bases: 14. This CDR3 has 16 residues. The CDR3, as DNA: TGTGCCAGCTCAACGGAGGGACAGGCTGTTGCCCACGAGCAGTACTTC. This sequence encodes CASSTEGQAVAHEQYF.

This clone showed up just once. The rearrangement uses TRBV18 and TRBJ2-5; 8 bases agree with TRBD1. The length of the CDR3 is 18 residues. Germline V CDR1 and CDR2: KGHSH, LQKENI. Trimming cost V 4 bases and J 1 base; bases outside gene matches: 14. The CDR3 nucleotides read TGTGCCAGCTCACGCCGCCGACAGGGGCAAAACCTCCAAGAGACCCAGTACTTC. Protein product: CASSRRRQGQNLQETQYF.

V usage is TRBV25-1 and J usage is TRBJ2-3; 7 positions match TRBD2. The CDR3 covers 17 residues. Germline lookup yields CDR1 MGHDK and CDR2 SYGVNS. Germline trimming cut 3 bases from V and 2 bases from J; bases unmatched to any gene: 11. The CDR3 region is CASSDPGGAGPTDTQYF. CDR3 nucleotides: TGTGCCAGCAGTGATCCCGGGGGAGCGGGGCCCACAGATACGCAGTATTTT. Full variable domain (missing parts from reference TRBV25-1 and TRBJ2-3): EADIYQTPRYLVIGTGKKITLECSQTMGHDKMYWYQQDPGMELHLIHYSYGVNSTEKGDLSSESTVSRIRTEHFPLTLESARPSHTSQYLCASSDPGGAGPTDTQYFGPGTRLTVL.

The chain combines TRBV4-1 with TRBJ1-1; the D is unclear. Between the trimmed V and J ends, which lost 2 bases and 1 base, there was a span of 23 bases. The CDR3 length is 19 residues. Germline-derived CDR1 and CDR2 are MGHRA and YSYEKL. Written as DNA, the CDR3 is TGCGCCAGCAGCCAATTAATCCACTTACGCGTACAGAAGAACACTGAAGCTTTCTTT. Translating gives CASSQLIHLRVQKNTEAFF.

The V call is TRBV30, the J call TRBJ2-2; the D gene is possibly TRBD2 (6 bases). V lost 8 bases and J 9 bases, leaving 22 bases between the germline ends. Germline CDR1 GTSNPN, CDR2 SVGIG (reference sequence). CDR3 length: 14 amino acids. In DNA form, the CDR3 reads TGTGCCCACTTTCGAGGAGGGCGCGGGCGGGAGCTGTTTTTT. This sequence encodes CAHFRGGRGRELFF.

The chain couples TRBV6-5 to TRBJ2-7; 7 bases agree with TRBD2. From germline, CDR1 is MNHEY and CDR2 SVGAGI. This CDR3 has 15 residues. Trimming removed 5 bases from V and 0 bases from J; junction bases left unmatched: 7. The CDR3 reads CASSQSSGISYEQYF. CDR3 coding DNA: TGTGCCAGCAGTCAATCTAGCGGTATCTCCTACGAGCAGTACTTC.

The gene calls are TRBV5-1 and TRBJ2-7, with 7 bases matching TRBD1. Germline V gene data show CDR1 as SGHRS and CDR2 as YFSETQ. The CDR3 is 14 residues long. V gave up 4 bases and J gave up 2 bases; unmatched junction bases: 6. The CDR3 sequence: CASSIRQGPYEQYF. CDR3 in DNA: TGCGCCAGCAGCATCAGACAGGGCCCCTACGAGCAGTACTTC.

This clone was counted only a few times. The chain couples TRBV5-1 to TRBJ2-7, with TRBD1 as a possible D gene (5 bases). The V gene lost 3 bases and the J gene lost 7 bases, with 20 bases spanning the gap. This CDR3 has 15 amino acids. The germline V gene has CDR1 SGHRS and CDR2 YFSETQ. This chain's CDR3 is CASSSSRVGMLEQYF. In DNA form, the CDR3 reads TGCGCCAGCAGCTCGAGCAGGGTAGGTATGCTGGAGCAGTACTTC.

V usage is TRBV19 and J usage is TRBJ2-7; D is uncertain. Trimming left V 5 bases short and J 4 bases short, with 15 bases between. Germline V CDR1 and CDR2: LNHDA, SQIVND (reference sequence). The CDR3 has 14 residues. The CDR3: CASSAMGNYYEQYF. Here the CDR3 DNA reads TGTGCCAGTAGTGCCATGGGCAATTATTACGAGCAGTACTTC. The variable domain in full, completed from reference TRBV19 and TRBJ2-7, reads DGGITQSPKYLFRKEGQNVTLSCEQNLNHDAMYWYRQDPGQGLRLIYYSQIVNDFQKGDIAEGYSVSREKKESFPLTVTSAQKNPTAFYLCASSAMGNYYEQYFGPGTRLTVT.

This clone was picked up one time. V and J are TRBV12-2 and TRBJ1-5; the table's D call, TRBD1, was not checked against the DNA. TRBV12-2 is a recognized pseudogene. This CDR3 is built from 16 residues. The CDR3 region is CASRSRTVRRHQPQHF. In DNA, the CDR3 is TGTGCAAGTCGCTCACGGACAGTGCGAAGGCATCAGCCCCAGCATTTT.

The CDR3 coding sequence is TGTGCCAGTAGATCAAGCGGGCATACCTACAATGAGCAGTTCTTC. Its protein is CASRSSGHTYNEQFF. V gene TRBV19 combines with J gene TRBJ2-1; weak D call: TRBD2 (6 bases). In germline, CDR1 is LNHDA, CDR2 SQIVND (reference sequence). V was pared by 6 bases and J by 2 bases, with 14 bases between. The CDR3 has 15 amino acids. Using reference TRBV19 and TRBJ2-1 for the parts outside the CDR3, the full variable domain is DGGITQSPKYLFRKEGQNVTLSCEQNLNHDAMYWYRQDPGQGLRLIYYSQIVNDFQKGDIAEGYSVSREKKESFPLTVTSAQKNPTAFYLCASRSSGHTYNEQFFGPGTRLTVL.

The rearrangement links TRBV11-2 to TRBJ2-6; no firm D call. CDR1 and CDR2 from the germline V gene are SGHAT and FQNNGV. The CDR3 covers 16 residues. Trimming stripped 4 bases from V and 2 bases from J, with 12 bases between. The CDR3 loop is CASSSIRGAGANVLTF. The CDR3 region has the DNA TGTGCCAGCAGCTCCATACGAGGTGCTGGGGCCAACGTCCTGACTTTC. Combining the CDR3 with reference TRBV11-2 and TRBJ2-6 gives the whole variable domain EAGVAQSPRYKIIEKRQSVAFWCNPISGHATLYWYQQILGQGPKLLIQFQNNGVVDDSQLPKDRFSAERLKGVDSTLKIQPAKLEDSAVYLCASSSIRGAGANVLTFGAGSRLTVL.